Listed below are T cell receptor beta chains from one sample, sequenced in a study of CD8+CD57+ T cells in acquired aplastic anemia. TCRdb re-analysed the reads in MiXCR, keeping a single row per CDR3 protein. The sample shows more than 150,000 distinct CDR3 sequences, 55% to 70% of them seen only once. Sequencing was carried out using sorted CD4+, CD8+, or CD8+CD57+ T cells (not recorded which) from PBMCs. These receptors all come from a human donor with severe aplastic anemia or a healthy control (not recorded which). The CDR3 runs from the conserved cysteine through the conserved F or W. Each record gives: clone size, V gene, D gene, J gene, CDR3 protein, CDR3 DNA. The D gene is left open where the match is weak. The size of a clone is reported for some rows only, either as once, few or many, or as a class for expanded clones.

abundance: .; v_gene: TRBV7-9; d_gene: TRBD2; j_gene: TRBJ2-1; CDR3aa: CASSQPGTRPAEEQFF; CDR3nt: TGTGCCAGCAGCCAGCCCGGGACTAGACCGGCAGAGGAGCAGTTCTTC
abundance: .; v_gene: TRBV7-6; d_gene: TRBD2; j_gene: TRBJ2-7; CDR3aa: CASSLGSLAGAYEQYF; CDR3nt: TGTGCCAGCAGCTTAGGATCCCTAGCGGGGGCCTACGAGCAGTACTTC
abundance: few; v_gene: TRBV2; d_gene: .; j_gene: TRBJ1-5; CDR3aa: CASRRVGNQPQHF; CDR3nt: TGTGCCAGCAGAAGGGTGGGCAATCAGCCCCAGCATTTT
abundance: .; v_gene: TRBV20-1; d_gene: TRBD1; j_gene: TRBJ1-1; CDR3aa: CSARDRADEAFF; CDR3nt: TGCAGTGCTAGGGACAGGGCAGATGAAGCTTTCTTT
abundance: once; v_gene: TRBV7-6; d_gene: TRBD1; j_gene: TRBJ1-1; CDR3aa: CASSLGGIGGRAFF; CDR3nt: TGTGCCAGCAGCTTAGGGGGTATAGGGGGCAGGGCTTTCTTT
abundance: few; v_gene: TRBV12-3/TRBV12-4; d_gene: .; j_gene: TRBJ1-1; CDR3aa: CASSLGGMNTEAFF; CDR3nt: TGTGCCAGCAGTCTAGGCGGTATGAACACTGAAGCTTTCTTT
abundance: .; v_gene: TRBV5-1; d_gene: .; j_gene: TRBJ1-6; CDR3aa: CASSLDGLNSPLHF; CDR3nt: TGCGCCAGCAGCTTGGATGGCCTTAATTCACCCCTCCACTTT
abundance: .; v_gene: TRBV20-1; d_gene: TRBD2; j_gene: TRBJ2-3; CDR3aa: CSASLRLAGTDTQYF; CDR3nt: TGCAGTGCTAGTCTTAGACTAGCTGGCACAGATACGCAGTATTTT
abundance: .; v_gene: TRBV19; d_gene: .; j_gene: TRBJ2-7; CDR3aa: CASSMGSYYEQYF; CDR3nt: TGTGCCAGTAGTATGGGCAGCTACTACGAGCAGTACTTC
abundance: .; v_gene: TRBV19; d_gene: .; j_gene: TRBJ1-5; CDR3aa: CASSVDSGNQPQHF; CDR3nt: TGTGCCAGTAGTGTGGACAGCGGCAATCAGCCCCAGCATTTT
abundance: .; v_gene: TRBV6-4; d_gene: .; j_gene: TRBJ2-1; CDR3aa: CASSLQHNEQFF; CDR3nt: TGTGCCAGCAGCTTACAGCACAATGAGCAGTTCTTC
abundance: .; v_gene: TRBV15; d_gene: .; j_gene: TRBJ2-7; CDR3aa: CATSANPGYEQYF; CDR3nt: TGTGCCACCAGCGCCAACCCAGGATACGAGCAGTACTTC
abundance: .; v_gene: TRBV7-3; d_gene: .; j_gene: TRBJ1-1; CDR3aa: CASSEQKNTEAFF; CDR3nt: TGTGCCAGCAGCGAACAGAAGAACACTGAAGCTTTCTTT
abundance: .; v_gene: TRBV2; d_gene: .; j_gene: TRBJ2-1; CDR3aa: CASRDNYNEQFF; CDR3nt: TGTGCCAGCCGGGACAACTACAATGAGCAGTTCTTC
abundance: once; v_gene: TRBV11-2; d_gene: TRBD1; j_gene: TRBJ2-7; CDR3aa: CASSQQGAREQYF; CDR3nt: TGTGCCAGCAGCCAACAGGGGGCGAGGGAGCAGTACTTC
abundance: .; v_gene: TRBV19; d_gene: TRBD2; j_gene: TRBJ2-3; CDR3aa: CASSIRGLAGHTDTQYF; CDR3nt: TGTGCCAGTAGTATTAGGGGCCTAGCGGGACACACAGATACGCAGTATTTT
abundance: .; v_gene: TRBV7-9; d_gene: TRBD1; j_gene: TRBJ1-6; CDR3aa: CASSYAGTENSPLHF; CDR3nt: TGTGCCAGCAGCTATGCCGGGACAGAGAATTCACCCCTCCACTTT
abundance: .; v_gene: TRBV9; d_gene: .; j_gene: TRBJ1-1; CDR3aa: CASSVEDGPTAEAFF; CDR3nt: TGTGCCAGCAGCGTCGAGGACGGACCGACGGCTGAAGCTTTCTTT
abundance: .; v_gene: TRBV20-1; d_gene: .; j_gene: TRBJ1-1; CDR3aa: CSARRGGEAFF; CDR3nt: TGCAGTGCCCGACGGGGGGGTGAAGCTTTCTTT
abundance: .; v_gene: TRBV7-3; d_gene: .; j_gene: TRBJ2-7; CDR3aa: CASSFSLLAPSYEQYF; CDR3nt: TGTGCCAGCAGCTTTTCACTACTAGCACCCTCCTACGAGCAGTACTTC
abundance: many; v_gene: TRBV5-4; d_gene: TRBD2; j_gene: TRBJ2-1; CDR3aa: CASSPHPGLADSSYNEQFF; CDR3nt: TGTGCCAGCAGCCCCCACCCGGGACTAGCGGATAGCTCCTACAATGAGCAGTTCTTC
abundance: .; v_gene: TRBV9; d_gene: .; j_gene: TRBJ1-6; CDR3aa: CASSEAPGQFHSPLHF; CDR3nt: TGTGCCAGCAGTGAAGCGCCTGGACAGTTCCATTCACCCCTCCACTTT
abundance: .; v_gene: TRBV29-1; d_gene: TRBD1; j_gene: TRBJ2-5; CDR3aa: CSSATGPVETQYF; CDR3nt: TGCAGCTCTGCGACAGGGCCGGTGGAGACCCAGTACTTC
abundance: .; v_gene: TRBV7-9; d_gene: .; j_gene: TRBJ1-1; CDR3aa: CASSPPGWREAEAFF; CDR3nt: TGTGCCAGCAGCCCCCCAGGTTGGAGGGAAGCTGAAGCTTTCTTT
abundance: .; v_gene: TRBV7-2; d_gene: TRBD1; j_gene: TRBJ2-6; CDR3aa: CASSLAGQGAPPFSGANVLTF; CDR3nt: TGTGCCAGCAGCTTAGCGGGACAGGGTGCCCCCCCCTTCTCTGGGGCCAACGTCCTGACTTTC
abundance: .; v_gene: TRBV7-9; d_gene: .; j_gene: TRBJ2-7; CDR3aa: CASTLRGLPYEQYF; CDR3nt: TGTGCCAGCACCCTACGGGGGTTGCCATACGAGCAGTACTTC
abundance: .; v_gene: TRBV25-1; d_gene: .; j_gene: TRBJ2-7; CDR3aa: CASSEFGASSPYEQYF; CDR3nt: TGTGCCAGCAGTGAATTTGGGGCCAGTTCCCCCTACGAGCAGTACTTC
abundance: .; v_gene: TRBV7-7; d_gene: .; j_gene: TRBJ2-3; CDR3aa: CASSESGGTDTQYF; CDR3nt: TGTGCTAGCAGCGAAAGCGGTGGCACAGATACGCAGTATTTT
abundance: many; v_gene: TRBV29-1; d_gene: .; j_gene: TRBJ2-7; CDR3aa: CSVTGLTYEQYF; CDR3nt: TGCAGCGTTACCGGGTTAACCTACGAGCAGTACTTC
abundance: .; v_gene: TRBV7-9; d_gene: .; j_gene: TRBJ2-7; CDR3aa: CDSSSKEVREQYF; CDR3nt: TGTGACAGCAGCTCAAAAGAGGTCAGGGAGCAGTACTTC
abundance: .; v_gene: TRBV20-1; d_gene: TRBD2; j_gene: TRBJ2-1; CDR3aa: CSASSPWASGGNNEQFF; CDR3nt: TGCAGTGCCAGTAGCCCTTGGGCTAGCGGGGGGAACAATGAGCAGTTCTTC
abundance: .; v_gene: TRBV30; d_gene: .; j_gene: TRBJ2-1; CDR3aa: CAWTDHYNEQFF; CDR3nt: TGTGCCTGGACGGACCACTACAATGAGCAGTTCTTC
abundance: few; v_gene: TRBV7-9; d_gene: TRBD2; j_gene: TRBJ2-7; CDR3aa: CASSLATSGYYEQYF; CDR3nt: TGTGCCAGCAGCTTAGCGACTAGCGGGTACTACGAGCAGTACTTC
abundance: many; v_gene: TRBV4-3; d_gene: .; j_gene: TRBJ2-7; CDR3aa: CASSQDGWEQNIYEQYF; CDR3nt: TGCGCCAGCAGCCAAGATGGTTGGGAGCAGAATATTTACGAGCAGTACTTC
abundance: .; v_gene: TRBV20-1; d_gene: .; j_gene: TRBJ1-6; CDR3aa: CSARDRPNNSPLHF; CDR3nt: TGCAGTGCTAGAGATCGACCCAATAATTCACCCCTCCACTTT
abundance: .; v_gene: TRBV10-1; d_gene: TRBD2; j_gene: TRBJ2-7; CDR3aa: CASSDGGGPYEQYF; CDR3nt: TGCGCCAGCAGTGATGGCGGGGGACCCTACGAGCAGTACTTC
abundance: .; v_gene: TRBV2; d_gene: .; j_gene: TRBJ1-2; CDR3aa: CASSVSGDGYGYTF; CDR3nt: TGTGCCAGCAGTGTTTCGGGGGACGGCTATGGCTACACCTTC
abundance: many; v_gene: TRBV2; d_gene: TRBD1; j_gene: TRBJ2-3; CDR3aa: CASSGDRGRTDTQYF; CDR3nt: TGTGCCAGCAGTGGAGACAGGGGACGCACAGATACGCAGTATTTT
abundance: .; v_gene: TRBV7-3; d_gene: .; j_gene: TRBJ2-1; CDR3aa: CASSIPPIYEQFF; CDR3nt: TGTGCCAGCAGCATCCCCCCAATCTATGAGCAGTTCTTC
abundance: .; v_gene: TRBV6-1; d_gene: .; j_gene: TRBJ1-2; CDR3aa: CASMDWGQNPNYGYTF; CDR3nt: TGTGCCAGCATGGATTGGGGGCAGAATCCTAACTATGGCTACACCTTC
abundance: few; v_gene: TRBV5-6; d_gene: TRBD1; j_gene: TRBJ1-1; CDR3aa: CASSLGGTGVF; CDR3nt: TGTGCCAGCAGCTTGGGGGGGACAGGGGTTTTT
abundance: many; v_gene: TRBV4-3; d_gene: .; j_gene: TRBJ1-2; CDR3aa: CASSQERSVFYYGYTF; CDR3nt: TGCGCCAGCAGCCAAGAGCGGTCAGTATTCTACTATGGCTACACCTTC
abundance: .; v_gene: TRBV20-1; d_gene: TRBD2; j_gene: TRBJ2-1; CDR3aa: CSAHQGAGGGASGRNEQFF; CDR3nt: TGCAGTGCTCACCAGGGGGCAGGTGGTGGGGCTAGCGGGAGAAATGAGCAGTTCTTC
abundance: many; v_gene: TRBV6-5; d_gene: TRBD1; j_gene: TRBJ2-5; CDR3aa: CASSHQGQHVETQYF; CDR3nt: TGTGCCAGCAGTCATCAGGGACAGCATGTAGAGACCCAGTACTTC
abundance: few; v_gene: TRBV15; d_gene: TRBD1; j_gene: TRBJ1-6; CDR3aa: CATSRDRQGGSPLHF; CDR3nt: TGTGCCACCAGCAGAGATCGTCAGGGGGGCTCACCCCTCCACTTT
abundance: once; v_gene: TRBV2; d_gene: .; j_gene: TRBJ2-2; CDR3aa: CASRAGTNTGELFF; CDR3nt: TGTGCCAGCAGGGCCGGGACAAACACCGGGGAGCTGTTTTTT
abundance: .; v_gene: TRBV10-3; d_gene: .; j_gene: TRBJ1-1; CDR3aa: CAISEQGVVTEAFF; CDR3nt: TGTGCCATCAGTGAACAAGGGGTGGTCACTGAAGCTTTCTTT
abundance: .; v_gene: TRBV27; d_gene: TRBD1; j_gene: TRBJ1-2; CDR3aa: CASSLSTGRGYTF; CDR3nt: TGTGCCAGCAGTTTATCGACAGGGCGAGGCTACACCTTC
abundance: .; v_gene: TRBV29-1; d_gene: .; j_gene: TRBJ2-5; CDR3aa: CSVTTSPQETQYF; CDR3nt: TGCAGCGTTACAACTAGCCCCCAAGAGACCCAGTACTTC
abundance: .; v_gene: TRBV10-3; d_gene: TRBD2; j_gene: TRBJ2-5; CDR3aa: CAISSAGGTQYF; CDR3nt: TGTGCCATCAGCTCCGCGGGAGGGACCCAGTACTTC
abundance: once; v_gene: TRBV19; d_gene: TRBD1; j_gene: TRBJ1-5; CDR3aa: CASIRTGRYNQPQHF; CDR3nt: TGTGCCAGTATCCGGACAGGGCGGTACAATCAGCCCCAGCATTTT
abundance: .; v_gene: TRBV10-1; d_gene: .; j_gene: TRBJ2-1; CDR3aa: CASRPRGSSYNEQFF; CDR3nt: TGTGCCAGCAGGCCCCGGGGTAGCTCCTACAATGAGCAGTTCTTC
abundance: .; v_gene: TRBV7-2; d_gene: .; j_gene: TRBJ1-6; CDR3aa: CASSRRDTVLHSPLHF; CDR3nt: TGTGCCAGCAGCCGAAGGGACACGGTTTTACATTCACCCCTCCACTTT
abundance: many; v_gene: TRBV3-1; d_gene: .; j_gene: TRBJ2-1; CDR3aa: CASSQDIDDEQFF; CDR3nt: TGTGCCAGCAGCCAAGACATCGACGATGAGCAGTTCTTC
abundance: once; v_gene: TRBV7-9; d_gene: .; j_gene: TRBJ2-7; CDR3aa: CASSFGEGQLYEQYF; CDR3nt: TGTGCCAGCAGCTTTGGGGAAGGACAGCTCTACGAGCAGTACTTC
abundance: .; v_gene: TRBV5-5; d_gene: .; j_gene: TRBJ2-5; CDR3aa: CASSFMETQYF; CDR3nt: TGTGCCAGCAGCTTTATGGAGACCCAGTACTTC
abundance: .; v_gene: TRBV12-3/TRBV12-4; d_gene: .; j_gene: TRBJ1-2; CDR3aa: CASTIIGGAVVGGYTF; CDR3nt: TGTGCCAGCACCATTATCGGAGGGGCAGTTGTTGGTGGCTACACCTTC
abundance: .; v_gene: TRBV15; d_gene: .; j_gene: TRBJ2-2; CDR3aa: CATSRTLGSGELFF; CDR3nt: TGTGCCACCAGCAGAACGCTAGGTTCCGGGGAGCTGTTTTTT
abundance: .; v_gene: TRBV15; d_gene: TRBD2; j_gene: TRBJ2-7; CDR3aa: CATSRAGLAGPSSYEQYF; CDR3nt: TGTGCCACCAGCAGAGCGGGACTAGCGGGACCCAGCTCCTACGAGCAGTACTTC
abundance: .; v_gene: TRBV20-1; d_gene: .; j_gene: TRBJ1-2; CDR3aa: CSARDELYGYTF; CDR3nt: TGCAGTGCTAGAGACGAACTCTATGGCTACACCTTC